This T cell receptor beta chain was identified during a study of technical replicates of blood from several donors. This clone appeared a single time. Clones were read by immunoSEQ multiplex PCR, and TCRdb kept only the in-frame ones, dropping some. The sample lists over 80,000 clones, 95% to 97% occurring once. CDR1 and CDR2 (germline): SGHNT, YENEEA. The CDR3 is 15 amino acids. The V and J ends lost 3 bases and 2 bases respectively, with 11 bases between them. Specimen: T cells isolated from PBMCs. J is TRBJ2-1 and V is TRBV11-3; TRBD1 might be the D (5 bases). The sequence came from a human donor in good health. CDR3 in DNA: TGTGCCAGCAGCTTCGAAACAGGCCCCTACAATGAGCAGTTCTTC. Protein product: CASSFETGPYNEQFF. Filled out from reference TRBV11-3 and TRBJ2-1, the complete variable domain reads EAGVVQSPRYKIIEKKQPVAFWCNPISGHNTLYWYLQNLGQGPELLIRYENEEAVDDSQLPKDRFSAERLKGVDSTLKIQPAELGDSAVYLCASSFETGPYNEQFFGPGTRLTVL.